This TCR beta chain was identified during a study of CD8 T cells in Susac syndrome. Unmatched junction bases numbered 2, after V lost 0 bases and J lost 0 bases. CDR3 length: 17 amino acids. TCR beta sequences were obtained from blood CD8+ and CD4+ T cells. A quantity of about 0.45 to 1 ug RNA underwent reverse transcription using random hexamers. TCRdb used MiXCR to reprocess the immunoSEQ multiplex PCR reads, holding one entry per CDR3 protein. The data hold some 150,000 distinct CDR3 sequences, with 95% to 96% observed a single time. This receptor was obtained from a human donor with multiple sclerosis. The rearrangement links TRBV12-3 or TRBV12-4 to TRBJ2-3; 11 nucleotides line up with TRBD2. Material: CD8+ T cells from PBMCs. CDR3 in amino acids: CASSLATSGASTDTQYF. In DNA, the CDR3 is TGTGCCAGCAGTTTAGCGACTAGCGGGGCCAGCACAGATACGCAGTATTTT.